The 16 T cell receptor beta chains in this list originate from one sample, sequenced in a study of shared clonotypes between healthy human individuals. Using immunoSEQ multiplex PCR, the repertoire was profiled, and TCRdb retains in-frame clones only, with some absent. The sample shows around 2,000,000 clones, approximately 94% of them seen only once. Naive CD8 populations comprised CD45RO-negative cells positively selected for CCR7, excluding terminally differentiated effector memory CD45RA+ cells. The sample comprised naive CD8+ T cells sorted from blood. The receptors derive from a man aged 18 to 35 in good health.

The chain employs TRBV28 and TRBJ2-7, with D unclear. Germline V lookup: CDR1 MDHEN, CDR2 SYDVKM. The CDR3 spans 14 residues. The ends were cut back, 3 bases at V and 1 base at J, with 10 bases in the middle. The DNA of the CDR3 is TGTGCCAGCAGTTTCTCTAGGTATTCCTACGAGCAGTACTTC. This gives the protein CASSFSRYSYEQYF.

This sequence joins TRBV5-6 and TRBJ2-7, with TRBD2 matching over 13 bases. This CDR3 region has 16 residues. J gave up 0 bases and V 7 bases, and 7 bases lay outside the gene matches. Per germline, CDR1 SGHDT and CDR2 YYEEEE. In DNA form, the CDR3 reads TGTGCCAGCGGACTAGCGGGGGAGGCGAGCTCCTACGAGCAGTACTTC. Translation: CASGLAGEASSYEQYF.

The chain is built from TRBV30 and TRBJ2-5; D is perhaps TRBD1 (6 bases). Trimming pared 2 bases from V and 5 bases from J, leaving 9 bases between. CDR3 length equals 12 residues. Germline CDR1 GTSNPN, CDR2 SVGIG (reference sequence). The CDR3 reads CAWSPGQETQYF. The CDR3 DNA reads TGTGCCTGGAGTCCAGGACAGGAGACCCAGTACTTC.

As DNA, the CDR3 is TGTGCCAGCAGCTCTGAGGGGGTTGTCTACGAGCAGTACTTC. Translated: CASSSEGVVYEQYF. This sequence joins TRBV5-4 and TRBJ2-7; D possibly corresponds to TRBD1 (6 bases). Germline loops: CDR1 SGHNT, CDR2 YYREEE (reference sequence). CDR3 size: 14 residues. Deletions cut 3 bases from V and 3 bases from J, with 13 bases between. The full variable domain, in which reference TRBV5-4 and TRBJ2-7 provide the parts outside the CDR3, is ETGVTQSPTHLIKTRGQQVTLRCSSQSGHNTVSWYQQALGQGPQFIFQYYREEENGRGNFPPRFSGLQFPNYSSELNVNALELDDSALYLCASSSEGVVYEQYFGPGTRLTVT.

Notes on this clone: The junction departs from the called germline gene at one end, perhaps through a read error. The V call is TRBV7-7, the J call TRBJ2-2; D remains ambiguous. Per germline, CDR1 SSHAT and CDR2 FNYEAQ (reference sequence). This CDR3 spans 13 amino acids. The CDR3 protein is CASSFAGTGELFF. DNA of the CDR3: TGTGCTAGCAGCTTCGCTGGAACCGGGGAGCTGTTTTTT.

The chain couples TRBV6-4 to TRBJ2-3, with a tentative D call TRBD1 (5 bases). Between the trimmed V and J ends, which lost 3 bases and 2 bases, there was a span of 15 bases. The CDR3 extends over 16 amino acids. In germline, CDR1 is MRHNA, CDR2 SNTAGT. In DNA form, the CDR3 reads TGTGCCAGCAGTGAGGGGCACCACGGGTCCACAGATACGCAGTATTTT. It encodes CASSEGHHGSTDTQYF.

This clone has a single count. The gene calls are TRBV28 and TRBJ2-7; tentatively, D is TRBD1 (6 bases). V was pared by 3 bases and J by 6 bases, with 15 bases between. Germline V gene sequence: CDR1 MDHEN, CDR2 SYDVKM. The CDR3 is 14 residues long. The CDR3 here is CASSFGQGPGEQYF. Here the CDR3 DNA reads TGTGCCAGCAGTTTTGGTCAGGGGCCGGGCGAGCAGTACTTC.

This sequence joins TRBV10-2 and TRBJ2-2, with 10 bases that match TRBD2. There are 15 residues in the CDR3. The germline CDR1 and CDR2 sequences are WSHSY and SAAADI. The junction had 6 bases not matched to a gene; V was cut back by 6 bases and J by 5 bases. This CDR3 reads CASRGLASATGELFF. CDR3 sequence (DNA): TGCGCCAGCAGGGGACTAGCGTCTGCGACCGGGGAGCTGTTTTTT.

For this clone: Different DNA sequences within this sample yield the same CDR3. This chain joins TRBV6-5 and TRBJ1-1, with 7 bases that match TRBD1. This CDR3 has 14 amino acids. Germline-derived CDR1 and CDR2 are MNHEY and SVGAGI. The V gene end was trimmed by 6 bases and the J gene end by 0 bases; junction bases not matched to a gene: 4. CDR3 sequence reads: CASRAGGVNTEAFF. The CDR3 DNA reads TGTGCCAGCAGAGCAGGGGGAGTGAACACTGAAGCTTTCTTT.

The chain employs TRBV27 and TRBJ1-1; D uncertain. CDR3 length equals 13 residues. Germline CDR1 and CDR2: MNHEY and SMNVEV (reference sequence). V was pared by 7 bases and J by 2 bases, with 11 bases between. The CDR3 sequence is CASKIRTNTEAFF. The CDR3 bases are TGTGCCAGCAAGATCCGAACCAACACTGAAGCTTTCTTT.

The V gene is TRBV7-9, the J gene TRBJ2-7; D remains unclear. V was shortened by 5 bases and J by 3 bases, with 11 bases between the two germline ends. Germline V gives CDR1 SEHNR, CDR2 FQNEAQ (reference sequence). This CDR3 has 13 residues. CDR3 bases: TGTGCCAGCAGCCCCAATCGCAGCTACGAGCAGTACTTC. This sequence encodes CASSPNRSYEQYF.

This chain joins TRBV7-9 and TRBJ2-5; D unclear. The CDR3 is 17 amino acids. Looked up from germline, CDR1 is SEHNR and CDR2 is FQNEAQ (reference sequence). V lost 4 bases to trimming and J lost 1 base, with 19 bases between them. The DNA of the CDR3 is TGTGCCAGCAGCTCAACATCTAAGCAGGCTATCCAAGAGACCCAGTACTTC. It codes for CASSSTSKQAIQETQYF. The full variable domain, rest sourced from reference TRBV7-9 and TRBJ2-5, is DTGVSQNPRHKITKRGQNVTFRCDPISEHNRLYWYRQTLGQGPEFLTYFQNEAQLEKSRLLSDRFSAERPKGSFSTLEIQRTEQGDSAMYLCASSSTSKQAIQETQYFGPGTRLLVL.

This chain joins TRBV7-3 and TRBJ2-3; D might be TRBD1 or TRBD2, each matching 6 bases. The CDR3 is made up of 15 amino acids. The V gene's germline CDR1 is SGHTA and CDR2 FQGTGA. V was clipped by 0 bases and J by 5 bases, with 12 bases between them. CDR3 DNA: TGTGCCAGCAGCTTAACCGGGGGCGTGGTAGATACGCAGTATTTT. Its protein product is CASSLTGGVVDTQYF.

This chain connects TRBV7-9 to TRBJ2-7; 10 bases line up with TRBD1. The CDR3 contains 14 residues. Germline CDR1 reads SEHNR; CDR2 reads FQNEAQ (reference sequence). Trimming at V came to 4 bases and at J to 6 bases, leaving 6 bases not matched to a gene. The CDR3 DNA reads as TGTGCCAGCAGCTACGCCGGGACAGGGGTCGAGCAGTACTTC. Amino acid sequence: CASSYAGTGVEQYF.

The V gene is TRBV30, the J gene TRBJ2-7; 13 nucleotides match TRBD2. CDR1 and CDR2 (germline): GTSNPN, SVGIG (reference sequence). The CDR3 totals 16 residues. V lost 2 bases, J lost 2 bases, and 6 bases stayed unmatched. CDR3 nucleotides: TGTGCCTGGAGTTCAGGACTAGCGGGAGAGACCTACGAGCAGTACTTC. Protein sequence: CAWSSGLAGETYEQYF.

V usage is TRBV5-8 and J usage is TRBJ1-6; 7 bases are a match to TRBD1. The CDR3 covers 15 residues. Germline CDR1 and CDR2: SGHTS and YDEGEE. After removal of 4 bases from V and 9 bases from J, the junction contained 10 bases not matched to a gene. The CDR3 is CASSRTGAPLSPLHF. The CDR3 DNA reads TGTGCCAGCAGCCGAACAGGGGCCCCTCTTTCACCCCTCCACTTT.